A single sample gave rise to the 11 T cell receptor beta chains below, sequenced in a study of T cell responses to AZD1222 COVID-19 vaccine. TCRdb's copy holds only in-frame clones and misses some; the assay was immunoSEQ multiplex PCR. The sample holds just under 90,000 clones; about 90% are singletons and the top ten take under 13%. The sequencing here drew on peripheral blood, taken on day 0 of MenACWY control vaccination. Receptors were obtained from an adult in good health.

The chain carries TRBV3-1 (or the pseudogene TRBV3-2) and TRBJ2-7; D is unclear. This CDR3 has 13 residues. In germline, CDR1 is LGHDT, CDR2 YNNKEL (reference sequence). With 0 bases removed from V and 4 bases from J, the gap between germline ends came to 7 bases. CDR3 DNA: TGTGCCAGCAGCCAAGATCTTGTTTACGAGCAGTACTTC. It translates to CASSQDLVYEQYF.

The rearrangement links TRBV7-9 to TRBJ1-1, with D possibly being TRBD1 (5 bases). V was shortened by 2 bases and J by 7 bases, with 14 bases between the two germline ends. The CDR3 is made up of 14 amino acids. CDR1 is SEHNR and CDR2 is FQNEAQ in the germline V gene (reference sequence). CDR3 coding DNA: TGTGCCAGCAGCTTATCTCGGGGGAGGGGTGAAGCTTTCTTT. It specifies CASSLSRGRGEAFF.

This chain connects TRBV7-2 to TRBJ1-1; D might be TRBD1 (5 bases). The germline CDR1 and CDR2 sequences are SGHTA and FQGNSA. V was clipped by 5 bases and J by 6 bases, with 10 bases between them. The CDR3 runs 12 residues. The CDR3 DNA reads as TGTGCCAGCAGCCCCAAGGGGCCTGAAGCTTTCTTT. Protein sequence: CASSPKGPEAFF.

This rearrangement joins TRBV11-2 to TRBJ2-3, with D possibly being TRBD2 (6 bases). Trimming removed 5 bases at V and 2 bases at J, with 17 bases between. CDR1 SGHAT and CDR2 FQNNGV come from the germline V gene. This CDR3 contains 16 residues. In DNA form, the CDR3 reads TGTGCCAGCAGCCCCCCCCGGGCGGGGAACACAGATACGCAGTATTTT. The encoded protein is CASSPPRAGNTDTQYF.

This sequence joins TRBV6-5 and TRBJ2-7; D is possibly TRBD1 (6 bases). The CDR3 has 14 amino acids. CDR1 MNHEY and CDR2 SVGAGI come from the germline V gene. Trimming cost V 7 bases and J 6 bases, with 19 bases left between them. CDR3 in amino acids: CASTSAKQGGEQYF. For the CDR3, the DNA is TGTGCCAGCACCTCAGCCAAGCAAGGGGGCGAGCAGTACTTC.

J is TRBJ2-7 and V is TRBV5-4, with D hard to call. This CDR3 spans 15 amino acids. Trimming shortened V by 0 bases and J by 0 bases, and 10 bases separated the two germline ends. From germline, CDR1 is SGHNT and CDR2 YYREEE (reference sequence). CDR3 protein: CASSLAHKNSYEQYF. CDR3 coding DNA: TGTGCCAGCAGCTTGGCACACAAAAACTCCTACGAGCAGTACTTC.

The chain is built from TRBV30 and TRBJ1-5, with D possibly matching TRBD1 (6 bases). Trimming took off 4 bases at V and 6 bases at J, with 19 bases between the two ends. From germline, CDR1 is GTSNPN and CDR2 SVGIG (reference sequence). The CDR3 spans 15 residues. CDR3 nucleotide sequence: TGTGCCTGGACCAGGGATGGACAGCCCTTTCAGCCCCAGCATTTT. Amino acid sequence: CAWTRDGQPFQPQHF.

This chain links TRBV2 with TRBJ1-2; 9 bases map to TRBD1. Germline CDR1 SNHLY, CDR2 FYNNEI. With 3 bases clipped from V and 5 bases from J, the junction kept 1 base outside the gene matches. The CDR3 contains 13 residues. CDR3: CASSEDRGYGYTF. The CDR3, as DNA: TGTGCCAGCAGTGAGGACAGGGGTTATGGCTACACCTTC.

The V gene is TRBV5-1, the J gene TRBJ2-1; 9 positions match TRBD1. The CDR3 runs to 18 residues. Germline CDR1 SGHRS, CDR2 YFSETQ. After removal of 0 bases from V and 1 base from J, the junction contained 8 bases not matched to a gene. The CDR3 DNA reads as TGCGCCAGCAGCTTGGACAGGGGGACAGGGAGATCCTACAATGAGCAGTTCTTC. Protein: CASSLDRGTGRSYNEQFF.

The chain carries TRBV19 and TRBJ2-7; D unresolved. V was shortened by 1 base and J by 4 bases, with 11 bases between the two germline ends. Germline V gene data show CDR1 as LNHDA and CDR2 as SQIVND (reference sequence). This CDR3 is built from 14 residues. DNA of the CDR3: TGTGCCAGTAGTATAGGTCCGGTGGGATACGAGCAGTACTTC. It translates to CASSIGPVGYEQYF.

V is TRBV15 and J is TRBJ2-1; tentatively, D is TRBD1 (6 bases). The CDR3 totals 16 residues. Germline CDR1 reads LNHNV; CDR2 reads YYDKDF (reference sequence). Trimming pared 4 bases from V and 2 bases from J, leaving 15 bases between. CDR3 loop: CATSIGTGSPYNEQFF. In DNA form, the CDR3 reads TGTGCCACCAGCATCGGAACAGGGAGTCCCTACAATGAGCAGTTCTTC.